This T cell receptor (beta chain) originates from a study of shared clonotypes between healthy human individuals. The study's findings and limits: Clonotype sharing among donors, it was expected, would be affected by sequencing depth. Memory subsets had estimated richness that was generally smaller than that of naive subsets.

Division of CD4+ cells produced a CD45RA+ naive subset and a CD45RA-negative memory subset. It was across several immunoSEQ plates that each subset's genomic DNA was evenly split. Method: immunoSEQ multiplex PCR; TCRdb's copy keeps in-frame clones and lacks some. The table lists about 1 million clones, approximately 72% of them singletons. A word on this clone: Its specificity is unknown.

The sequence derives from a man younger than 35 in good health. Sequencing was done on a sample of memory CD4+ T cells sorted from blood. Subset reported: CD45RA-negative fraction.

CDR3 residues: CASSLGAAGANVLTF. Here the CDR3 DNA reads TGTGCCAGCAGCTTAGGGGCGGCTGGGGCCAACGTCCTGACTTTC. The chain uses TRBV7-3 and TRBJ2-6, with a possible D match to TRBD1 (5 bases). V was clipped by 2 bases and J by 2 bases, with 7 bases between them. The CDR3 runs to 15 residues. Germline V gene data show CDR1 as SGHTA and CDR2 as FQGTGA.